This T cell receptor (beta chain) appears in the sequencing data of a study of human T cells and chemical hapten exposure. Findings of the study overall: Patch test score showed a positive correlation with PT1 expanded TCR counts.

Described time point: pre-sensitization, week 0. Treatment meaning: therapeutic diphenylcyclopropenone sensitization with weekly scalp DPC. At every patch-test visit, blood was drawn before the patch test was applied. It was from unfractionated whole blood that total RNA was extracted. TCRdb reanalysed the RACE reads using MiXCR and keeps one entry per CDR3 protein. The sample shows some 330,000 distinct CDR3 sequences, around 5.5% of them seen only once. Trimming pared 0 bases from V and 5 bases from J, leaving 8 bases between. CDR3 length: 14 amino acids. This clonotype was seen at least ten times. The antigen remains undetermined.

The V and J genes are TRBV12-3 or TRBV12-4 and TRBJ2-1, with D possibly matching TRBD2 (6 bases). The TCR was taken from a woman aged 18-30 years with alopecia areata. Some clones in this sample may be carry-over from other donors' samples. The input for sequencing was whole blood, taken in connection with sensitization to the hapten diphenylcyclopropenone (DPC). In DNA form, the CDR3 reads TGTGCCAGCAGTTTAGCGGCGGGGAACAATGAGCAGTTCTTC. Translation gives CASSLAAGNNEQFF.